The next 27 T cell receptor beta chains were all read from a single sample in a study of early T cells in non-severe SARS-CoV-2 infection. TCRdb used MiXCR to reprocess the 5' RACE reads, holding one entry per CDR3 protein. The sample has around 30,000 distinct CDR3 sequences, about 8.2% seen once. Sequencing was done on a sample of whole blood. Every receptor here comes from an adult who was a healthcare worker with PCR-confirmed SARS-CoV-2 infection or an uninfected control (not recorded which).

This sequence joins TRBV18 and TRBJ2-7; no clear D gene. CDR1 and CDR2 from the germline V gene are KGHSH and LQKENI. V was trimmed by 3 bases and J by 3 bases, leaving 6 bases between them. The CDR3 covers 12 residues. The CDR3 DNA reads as TGTGCCAGCTCACCTGCCAACTACGAGCAGTACTTC. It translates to CASSPANYEQYF.

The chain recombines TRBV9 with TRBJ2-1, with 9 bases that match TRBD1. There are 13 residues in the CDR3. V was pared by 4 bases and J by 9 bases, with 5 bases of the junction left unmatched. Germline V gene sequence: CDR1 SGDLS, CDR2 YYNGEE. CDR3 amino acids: CASSRTGEGEQFF. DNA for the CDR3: TGTGCCAGCAGCCGGACAGGGGAAGGTGAGCAGTTCTTC.

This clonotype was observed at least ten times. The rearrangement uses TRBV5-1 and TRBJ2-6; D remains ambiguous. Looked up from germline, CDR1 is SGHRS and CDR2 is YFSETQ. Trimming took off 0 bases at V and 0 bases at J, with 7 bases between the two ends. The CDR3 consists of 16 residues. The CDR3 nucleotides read TGCGCCAGCAGCTTGGGGTTCGGCTCTGGGGCCAACGTCCTGACTTTC. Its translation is CASSLGFGSGANVLTF.

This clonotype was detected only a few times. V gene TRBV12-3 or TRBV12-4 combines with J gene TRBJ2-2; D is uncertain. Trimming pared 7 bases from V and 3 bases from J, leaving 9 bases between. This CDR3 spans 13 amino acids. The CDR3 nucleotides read TGTGCCAGCACTAACACCTACACCGGGGAGCTGTTTTTT. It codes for CASTNTYTGELFF.

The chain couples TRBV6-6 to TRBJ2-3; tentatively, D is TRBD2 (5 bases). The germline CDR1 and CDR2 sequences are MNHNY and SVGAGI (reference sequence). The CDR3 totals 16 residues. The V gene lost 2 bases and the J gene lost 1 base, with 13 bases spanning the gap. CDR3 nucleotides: TGTGCCAGCAGTTACGGAATAGGGCGGGGCACAGATACGCAGTATTTT. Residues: CASSYGIGRGTDTQYF.

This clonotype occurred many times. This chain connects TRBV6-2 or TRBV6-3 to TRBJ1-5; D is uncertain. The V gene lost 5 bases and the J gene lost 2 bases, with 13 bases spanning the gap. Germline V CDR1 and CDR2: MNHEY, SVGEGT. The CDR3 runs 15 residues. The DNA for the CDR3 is TGTGCCAGCAGTCGCCTTACAGACGGCAATCAGCCCCAGCATTTT. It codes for CASSRLTDGNQPQHF.

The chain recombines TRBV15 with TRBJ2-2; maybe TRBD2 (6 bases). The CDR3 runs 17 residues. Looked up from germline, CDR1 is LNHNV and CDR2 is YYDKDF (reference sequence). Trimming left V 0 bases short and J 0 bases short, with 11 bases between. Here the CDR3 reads CATSRDLAGTNTGELFF. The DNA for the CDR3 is TGTGCCACCAGCAGAGATCTGGCGGGGACGAACACCGGGGAGCTGTTTTTT.

CDR3 bases: TGTGCCAGCAGTTTGATCAAAAACATTCAGTACTTC. It encodes CASSLIKNIQYF. V gene TRBV12-3 or TRBV12-4 combines with J gene TRBJ2-4, with D hard to call. With 3 bases removed from V and 3 bases from J, the gap between germline ends came to 3 bases. The CDR3 extends over 12 amino acids.

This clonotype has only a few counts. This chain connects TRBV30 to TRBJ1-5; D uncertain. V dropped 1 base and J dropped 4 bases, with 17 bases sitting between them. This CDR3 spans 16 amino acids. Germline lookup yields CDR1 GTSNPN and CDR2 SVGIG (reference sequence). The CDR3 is CAWSEPETATNQPQHF. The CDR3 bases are TGTGCCTGGAGTGAACCAGAGACGGCGACAAATCAGCCCCAGCATTTT.

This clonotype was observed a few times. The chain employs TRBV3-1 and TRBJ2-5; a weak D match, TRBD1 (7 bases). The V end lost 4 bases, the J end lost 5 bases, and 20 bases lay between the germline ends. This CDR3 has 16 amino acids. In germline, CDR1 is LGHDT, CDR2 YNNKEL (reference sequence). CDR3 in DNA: TGTGCCAGCAGCCTAAATCAGGGGGGCTCGTCGGAGACCCAGTACTTC. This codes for CASSLNQGGSSETQYF.

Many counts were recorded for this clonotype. The CDR3 bases are TGCAGTGCTGCGGACCCCACCACAGATACGCAGTATTTT. It specifies CSAADPTTDTQYF. This rearrangement joins TRBV20-1 to TRBJ2-3; D unresolved. Looked up from germline, CDR1 is DFQATT and CDR2 is SNEGSKA (reference sequence). CDR3 length equals 13 residues. V lost 5 bases, J lost 2 bases, and 11 bases lay in between.

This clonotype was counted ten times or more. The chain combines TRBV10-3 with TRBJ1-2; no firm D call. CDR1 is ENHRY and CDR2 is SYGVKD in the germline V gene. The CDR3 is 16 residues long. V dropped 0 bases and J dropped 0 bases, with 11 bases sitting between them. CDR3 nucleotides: TGTGCCATCAGTGAGTCGAGTCAAAAAGCTAACTATGGCTACACCTTC. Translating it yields CAISESSQKANYGYTF.

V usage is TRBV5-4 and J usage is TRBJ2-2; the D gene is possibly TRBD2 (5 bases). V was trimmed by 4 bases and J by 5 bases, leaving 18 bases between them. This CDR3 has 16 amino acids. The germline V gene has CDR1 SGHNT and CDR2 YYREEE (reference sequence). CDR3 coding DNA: TGTGCCAGCAGCCCAGCGGACTCCTGGCAAACCGGGGAGCTGTTTTTT. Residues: CASSPADSWQTGELFF.

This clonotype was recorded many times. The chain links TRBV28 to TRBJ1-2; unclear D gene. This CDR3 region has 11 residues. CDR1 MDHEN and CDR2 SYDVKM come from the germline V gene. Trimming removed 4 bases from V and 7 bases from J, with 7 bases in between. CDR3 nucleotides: TGTGCCAGCAGTTACGGGGTTGGCTACACCTTC. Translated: CASSYGVGYTF.

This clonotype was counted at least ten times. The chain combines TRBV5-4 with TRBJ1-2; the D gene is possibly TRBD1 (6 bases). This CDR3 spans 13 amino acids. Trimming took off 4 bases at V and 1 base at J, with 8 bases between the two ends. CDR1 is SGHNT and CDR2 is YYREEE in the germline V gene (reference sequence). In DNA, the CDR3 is TGTGCCAGCAGCGACAGGATTAACTATGGCTACACCTTC. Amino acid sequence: CASSDRINYGYTF.

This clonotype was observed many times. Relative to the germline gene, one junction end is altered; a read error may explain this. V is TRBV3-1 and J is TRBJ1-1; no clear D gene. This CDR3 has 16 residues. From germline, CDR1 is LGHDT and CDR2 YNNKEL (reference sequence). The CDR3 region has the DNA TGTGCCAGCAACCAACTCGGTAGTCAGGAGCGCACTGAAGCTTTCTTT. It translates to CASNQLGSQERTEAFF.

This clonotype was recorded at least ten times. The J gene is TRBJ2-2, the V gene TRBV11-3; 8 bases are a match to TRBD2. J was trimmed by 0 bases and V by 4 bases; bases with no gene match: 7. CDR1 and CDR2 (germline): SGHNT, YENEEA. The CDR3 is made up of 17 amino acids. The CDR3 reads CASSSFFSGANTGELFF. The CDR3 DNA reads TGTGCCAGCAGCTCCTTTTTTAGCGGGGCGAACACCGGGGAGCTGTTTTTT.

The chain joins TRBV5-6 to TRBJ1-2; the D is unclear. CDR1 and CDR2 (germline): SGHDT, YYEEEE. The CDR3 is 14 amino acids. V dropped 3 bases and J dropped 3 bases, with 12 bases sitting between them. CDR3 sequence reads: CASSSASAYYGYTF. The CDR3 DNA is TGTGCCAGCAGCTCAGCATCTGCCTACTATGGCTACACCTTC. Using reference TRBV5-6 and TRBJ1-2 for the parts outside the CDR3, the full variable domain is DAGVTQSPTHLIKTRGQQVTLRCSPKSGHDTVSWYQQALGQGPQFIFQYYEEEERQRGNFPDRFSGHQFPNYSSELNVNALLLGDSALYLCASSSASAYYGYTFGSGTRLTVV.

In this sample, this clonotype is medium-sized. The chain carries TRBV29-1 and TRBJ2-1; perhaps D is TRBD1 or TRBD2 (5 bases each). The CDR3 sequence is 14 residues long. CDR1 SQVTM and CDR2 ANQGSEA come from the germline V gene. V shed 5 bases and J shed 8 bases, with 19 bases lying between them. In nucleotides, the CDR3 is TGCAGCGTTAAACCCTCCTTAGGGACGGATGAGCAGTTCTTC. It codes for CSVKPSLGTDEQFF.

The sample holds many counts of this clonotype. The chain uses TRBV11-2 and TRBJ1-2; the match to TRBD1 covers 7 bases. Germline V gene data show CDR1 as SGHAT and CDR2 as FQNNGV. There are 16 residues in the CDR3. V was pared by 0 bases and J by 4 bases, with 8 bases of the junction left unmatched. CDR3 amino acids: CASSLEPLRGAYGYTF. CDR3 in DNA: TGTGCCAGCAGCTTAGAACCCCTCAGGGGGGCCTATGGCTACACCTTC.

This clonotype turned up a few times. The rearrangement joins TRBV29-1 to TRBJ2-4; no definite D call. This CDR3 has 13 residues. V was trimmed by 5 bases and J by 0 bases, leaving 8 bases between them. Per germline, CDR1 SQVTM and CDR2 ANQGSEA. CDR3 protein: CSVQVVAKNIQYF. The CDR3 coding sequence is TGCAGCGTTCAGGTTGTAGCCAAAAACATTCAGTACTTC.

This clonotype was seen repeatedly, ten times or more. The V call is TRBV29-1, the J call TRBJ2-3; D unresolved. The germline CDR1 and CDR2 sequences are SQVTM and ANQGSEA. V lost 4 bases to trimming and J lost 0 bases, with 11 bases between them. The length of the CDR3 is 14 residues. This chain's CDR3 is CSVVGRVSTDTQYF. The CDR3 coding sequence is TGCAGCGTTGTGGGCAGAGTTAGCACAGATACGCAGTATTTT.

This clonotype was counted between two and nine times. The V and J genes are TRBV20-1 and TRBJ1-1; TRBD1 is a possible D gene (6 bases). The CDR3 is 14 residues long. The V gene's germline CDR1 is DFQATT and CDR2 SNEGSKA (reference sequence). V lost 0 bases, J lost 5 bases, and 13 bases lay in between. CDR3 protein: CSARDLRGGTEAFF. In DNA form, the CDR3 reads TGCAGTGCTAGAGATCTCAGGGGAGGAACTGAAGCTTTCTTT.

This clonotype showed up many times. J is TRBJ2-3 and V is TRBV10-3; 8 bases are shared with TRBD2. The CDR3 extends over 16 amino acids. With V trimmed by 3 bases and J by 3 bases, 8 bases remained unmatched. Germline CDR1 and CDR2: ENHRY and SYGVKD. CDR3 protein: CAISDGVAGSTDTQYF. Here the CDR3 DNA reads TGTGCCATCAGTGATGGGGTAGCGGGGTCTACAGATACGCAGTATTTT.

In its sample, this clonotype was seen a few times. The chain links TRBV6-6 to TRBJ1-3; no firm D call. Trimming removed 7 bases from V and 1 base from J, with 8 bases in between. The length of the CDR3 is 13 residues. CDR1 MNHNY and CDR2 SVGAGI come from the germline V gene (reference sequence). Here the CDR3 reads CASTSWSGNTIYF. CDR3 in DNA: TGTGCCAGCACAAGTTGGTCTGGAAACACCATATATTTT.

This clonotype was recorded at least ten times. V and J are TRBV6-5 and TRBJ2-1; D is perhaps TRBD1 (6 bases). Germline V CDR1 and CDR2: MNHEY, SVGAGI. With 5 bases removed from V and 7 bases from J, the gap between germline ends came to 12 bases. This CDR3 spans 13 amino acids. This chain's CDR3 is CASSKQQGNEQFF. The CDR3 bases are TGTGCCAGCAGTAAACAACAGGGAAATGAGCAGTTCTTC.

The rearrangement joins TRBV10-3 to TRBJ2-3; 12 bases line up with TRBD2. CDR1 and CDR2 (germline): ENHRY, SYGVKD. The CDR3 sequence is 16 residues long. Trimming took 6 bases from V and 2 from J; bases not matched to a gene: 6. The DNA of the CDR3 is TGTGCCATCAGCCAGGGACTAGCGGGCCCCACAGATACGCAGTATTTT. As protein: CAISQGLAGPTDTQYF.